One sample yielded the 20 T cell receptor beta chains listed below, sequenced in a study of blood T cell repertoires in COVID-19. Produced via immunoSEQ multiplex PCR; TCRdb's table is partial and in-frame only. In the table there are about 110,000 clones, over 80% of which are singletons. Sequences were obtained from peripheral blood. The receptor set was obtained from a woman in her thirties with acute or convalescent COVID-19.

The genes are TRBV9 and TRBJ2-7; D call uncertain. The V and J ends lost 3 bases and 2 bases respectively, with 12 bases between them. Looked up from germline, CDR1 is SGDLS and CDR2 is YYNGEE. CDR3 length equals 14 residues. The CDR3 DNA sequence: TGTGCCAGCAGCGCCCACGGGTCTACCTACGAGCAGTACTTC. Protein: CASSAHGSTYEQYF. Full variable domain (outside the CDR3, taken from reference TRBV9 and TRBJ2-7): DSGVTQTPKHLITATGQRVTLRCSPRSGDLSVYWYQQSLDQGLQFLIQYYNGEERAKGNILERFSAQQFPDLHSELNLSSLELGDSALYFCASSAHGSTYEQYFGPGTRLTVT.

The chain combines TRBV29-1 with TRBJ2-1; 8 bases line up with TRBD2. J gave up 0 bases and V 4 bases, and 8 bases lay outside the gene matches. CDR3 length: 16 amino acids. Germline-derived CDR1 and CDR2 are SQVTM and ANQGSEA. CDR3 nucleotides: TGCAGCGTTGTTGAACGGGGGGGGAGCTCCTACAATGAGCAGTTCTTC. It specifies CSVVERGGSSYNEQFF.

V gene TRBV15 combines with J gene TRBJ1-2; D possibly corresponds to TRBD1 (5 bases). The germline V gene has CDR1 LNHNV and CDR2 YYDKDF (reference sequence). V was pared by 0 bases and J by 5 bases, with 16 bases between. The CDR3 consists of 16 residues. CDR3 protein: CATSRDLGANQYGYTF. The CDR3 DNA reads as TGTGCCACCAGCAGAGATCTAGGGGCTAACCAATATGGCTACACCTTC.

The V and J genes are TRBV7-8 and TRBJ1-2; perhaps TRBD1 as D (6 bases). CDR3 length: 13 residues. Trimming pared 3 bases from V and 4 bases from J, leaving 9 bases between. Per the germline V gene, CDR1 is SGHVS and CDR2 is FQNEAQ. The CDR3 reads CASSLRQVYGYTF. In DNA, the CDR3 is TGTGCCAGCAGCTTGCGACAGGTCTATGGCTACACCTTC.

The chain employs TRBV4-3 and TRBJ2-2; D uncertain. This CDR3 has 15 residues. V was clipped by 1 base and J by 4 bases, with 10 bases between them. Germline CDR1 and CDR2: LGHNA and YSLEER. The CDR3 bases are TGCGCCAGCAGCCAAGTGGAAGGAGTCACCGGGGAGCTGTTTTTT. The encoded protein is CASSQVEGVTGELFF.

This chain connects TRBV18 to TRBJ2-5; possibly TRBD2 for D (7 bases). V was cut by 3 bases and J by 0 bases, with 14 bases left in between. The CDR3 runs to 16 residues. Per germline, CDR1 KGHSH and CDR2 LQKENI. CDR3 loop: CASSPRGGAYQETQYF. The CDR3 DNA sequence: TGTGCCAGCTCACCGCGAGGGGGGGCCTACCAAGAGACCCAGTACTTC.

The rearrangement links TRBV10-1 to TRBJ2-5; D is possibly TRBD1 (6 bases). This CDR3 has 15 amino acids. V lost 7 bases to trimming and J lost 5 bases, with 20 bases between them. From germline, CDR1 is WNHNN and CDR2 SYGVQD (reference sequence). CDR3 coding DNA: TGCGCCAGCAAGATGCTGGGGGCTCCTGGGGAGACCCAGTACTTC. Translation: CASKMLGAPGETQYF.

The chain carries TRBV5-4 and TRBJ1-5; 7 nucleotides align to TRBD1. From germline, CDR1 is SGHNT and CDR2 YYREEE (reference sequence). The ends lost 5 bases at V and 5 bases at J; junction bases unmatched: 7. The CDR3 contains 14 residues. This CDR3 is CASSVQGVDQPQHF. The CDR3 DNA reads as TGTGCCAGCAGTGTGCAGGGGGTGGATCAGCCCCAGCATTTT.

This sequence joins TRBV7-3 and TRBJ2-5; 12 bases are shared with TRBD2. Germline trimming cut 5 bases from V and 2 bases from J; bases unmatched to any gene: 9. Looked up from germline, CDR1 is SGHTA and CDR2 is FQGTGA. The CDR3 covers 17 residues. DNA of the CDR3: TGTGCCAGCAGCCCGCCAAGACTAGCGGGGGCTCAAGAGACCCAGTACTTC. The encoded protein is CASSPPRLAGAQETQYF.

The CDR3: CASSSRDHLYEQYF. CDR3 DNA sequence: TGTGCCAGCAGCTCCCGGGATCACCTTTACGAGCAGTACTTC. V and J are TRBV13 and TRBJ2-7; D is perhaps TRBD2 (5 bases). V gave up 4 bases and J gave up 4 bases, with 14 bases separating them. Germline CDR1 reads PRHDT; CDR2 reads FYEKMQ (reference sequence). The CDR3 length is 14 residues.

The rearrangement joins TRBV7-2 to TRBJ1-2, with 8 bases aligning to TRBD1. The CDR3 is made up of 15 amino acids. V trimming: 5 bases; J trimming: 4 bases; junction bases outside the gene matches: 9. Germline V gives CDR1 SGHTA, CDR2 FQGNSA. The CDR3 DNA is TGTGCCAGCAGCCCGCAGACAGGGGAGCGCTATGGCTACACCTTC. It translates to CASSPQTGERYGYTF.

The chain employs TRBV11-1 and TRBJ1-4; a possible D gene is TRBD1 (5 bases). The CDR3 has 12 residues. Per the germline V gene, CDR1 is SGHAT and CDR2 is FQDESV (reference sequence). Trimming left V 6 bases short and J 8 bases short, with 10 bases between. The chain's CDR3 is CASSKPGEKLFF. The CDR3 nucleotides read TGTGCCAGCAGTAAACCAGGGGAAAAACTGTTTTTT.

V usage is TRBV3-1 (or the pseudogene TRBV3-2) and J usage is TRBJ2-7; 14 nucleotides line up with TRBD2. Trimming removed 4 bases from V and 12 bases from J; junction bases left unmatched: 5. The V gene's germline CDR1 is LGHDT and CDR2 YNNKEL (reference sequence). This CDR3 contains 13 residues. The CDR3 here is CASSRGLAGAGYF. CDR3 bases: TGTGCCAGCAGCCGGGGACTAGCGGGGGCCGGGTACTTC.

This clone was recorded a few times. The chain is built from TRBV3-1 (or the pseudogene TRBV3-2) and TRBJ2-2, with TRBD2 matching 13 bases. Trimming cost V 0 bases and J 5 bases; bases outside gene matches: 6. The CDR3 loop spans 18 amino acids. Germline CDR1 LGHDT, CDR2 YNNKEL (reference sequence). CDR3 loop: CASSQDRGLAGQTGELFF. DNA for the CDR3: TGTGCCAGCAGCCAAGATAGGGGACTAGCGGGACAGACCGGGGAGCTGTTTTTT.

This sequence joins TRBV6-2 or TRBV6-3 and TRBJ2-7, with 8 bases lining up with TRBD1. After removal of 0 bases from V and 4 bases from J, the junction contained 2 bases not matched to a gene. Looked up from germline, CDR1 is MNHEY and CDR2 is SVGEGT. The CDR3 has 14 amino acids. DNA of the CDR3: TGTGCCAGCAGTTACTCTCAGGGGGCGTACGAGCAGTACTTC. Protein: CASSYSQGAYEQYF.

This clone was counted a few times. The chain links TRBV28 to TRBJ2-1, with 8 bases aligning to TRBD1. Germline V CDR1 and CDR2: MDHEN, SYDVKM. J was trimmed by 0 bases and V by 10 bases; bases with no gene match: 5. The CDR3 is made up of 14 amino acids. The CDR3 loop reads CATKGQGSYNEQFF. In DNA, the CDR3 is TGTGCCACCAAAGGACAGGGCTCCTACAATGAGCAGTTCTTC.

The chain recombines TRBV25-1 with TRBJ2-1, with D perhaps TRBD1 (5 bases). V was shortened by 2 bases and J by 8 bases, with 25 bases between the two germline ends. The CDR3 loop spans 18 amino acids. CDR1 and CDR2 (germline): MGHDK, SYGVNS. The CDR3 nucleotides read TGTGCCAGCAGTGAAATTGGAGTGGAAGAGACAGCGACCGATGAGCAGTTCTTC. It translates to CASSEIGVEETATDEQFF.

This chain connects TRBV6-6 to TRBJ1-2, with TRBD1 as a possible D gene (6 bases). The V end was cut by 2 bases, the J end by 6 bases, with 13 bases between. The CDR3 extends over 14 amino acids. Germline loops: CDR1 MNHNY, CDR2 SVGAGI (reference sequence). The CDR3 sequence is CASSYPVGGDGYTF. DNA for the CDR3: TGTGCCAGCAGTTACCCAGTAGGGGGTGATGGCTACACCTTC.

The chain couples TRBV7-2 to TRBJ2-1, with D possibly being TRBD2 (6 bases). V gave up 6 bases and J gave up 0 bases, with 15 bases separating them. The CDR3 is made up of 16 amino acids. Germline values: CDR1 SGHTA, CDR2 FQGNSA. The CDR3 DNA reads as TGTGCCAGCAGACCCACAGCGGGTAGCTCCTACAATGAGCAGTTCTTC. Translation: CASRPTAGSSYNEQFF.

The chain joins TRBV12-3 or TRBV12-4 to TRBJ1-5; a weak D match, TRBD1 (6 bases). V lost 6 bases to trimming and J lost 5 bases, with 11 bases between them. CDR3 length: 13 residues. The DNA for the CDR3 is TGTGCCAGCAGGCGACAGGAATATCAGCCCCAGCATTTT. This translates into CASRRQEYQPQHF.